This T cell receptor beta chain stems from a study of technical replicates of blood from several donors (dated by TCRdb to 2015 to 2018). Trimming at the junction amounts to 6 bases on V and 1 base on J, and the germline ends lie 15 bases apart. From the germline V gene, CDR1 is SNHLY and CDR2 is FYNNEI. The CDR3 sequence holds 15 residues, the cysteine and phenylalanine included. Only the CDR3 DNA stays, 45 bases, in frame from base 1. The protocol used for the library was the immunoSEQ multiplex PCR assay. The source is immuneACCESS, and TCRdb retained only in-frame sequences with V and J called. Part of the clones is not carried over; for the studies checked, unresolved V genes explain less than half of this, and the remainder is unexplained. Counted in this sample were roughly 62,000 clones; around 96% of them appeared once. The ten top clones hold less than 3.5% of the sample. Concerning this clone: Its antigen is unknown. No clone much larger than this one lies a single base away; base qualities are absent.

The receptor was isolated from a human donor in good health. Some clones in this sample may be carry-over from other donors' samples. The rearrangement combines TRBV2 with TRBJ1-1; matching of 5 bases hints at TRBD1 as the D gene. Sequences were obtained from PBMCs. The nucleotides read TGTGCCAGCAGCGGGGGGGGACGGGGGAACACTGAAGCTTTCTTT. Translation gives CASSGGGRGNTEAFF. The entire variable domain, with the stretches around the CDR3 drawn from the reference TRBV2 and TRBJ1-1 proteins, is EPEVTQTPSHQVTQMGQEVILRCVPISNHLYFYWYRQILGQKVEFLVSFYNNEISEKSEIFDDQFSVERPDGSNFTLKIRSTKLEDSAMYFCASSGGGRGNTEAFFGQGTRLTVV.